This is a list of T cell receptor beta chains from one sample in a study of T cell responses to AZD1222 COVID-19 vaccine. TCRdb's copy holds only in-frame clones and misses some; the assay was immunoSEQ multiplex PCR. Of approximately 180,000 clones in the sample, 85% to 95% were seen once. The source was peripheral blood, collected on day 0 of AZD1222 vaccination. These receptors were taken from an adult in good health. Each CDR3 is given with its conserved first and last residue. D genes are given only for firm matches. Clone size is stated in some rows and not others, as once, few, many or a class when expanded.

v_gene	abundance	d_gene	j_gene	CDR3nt	CDR3aa
TRBV10-3	NA	NA	TRBJ1-1	TGTGCCATCAGTGAGTCGGGGGGCCCCCCTGAAGCTTTCTTT	CAISESGGPPEAFF
TRBV2	NA	NA	TRBJ2-1	TGTGCCAGCACAGAGAACAATGAGCGGTTCTTC	CASTENNERFF
TRBV10-2	NA	TRBD1	TRBJ1-1	TGCGCCAGCAGTGGACAGGGGAACACTGAAGCTTTCTTT	CASSGQGNTEAFF
TRBV20-1	once	NA	TRBJ2-3	TGCAGTGCTAGTATCGGAGACACAGATACGCAGTATTTT	CSASIGDTDTQYF
TRBV9	NA	NA	TRBJ2-1	TGTGCCAGCAGCCCCGGGGGTGAGCAGTTCTTC	CASSPGGEQFF
TRBV7-9	NA	NA	TRBJ1-4	TGTGCCAGCAGCCTATACCGGTTGGGGGAACTGTTTTTT	CASSLYRLGELFF
TRBV19	NA	NA	TRBJ1-4	TGTGCCAGTAGTGGGATGACAGGTGAAAATGAAAAACTGTTTTTT	CASSGMTGENEKLFF
TRBV4-1	once	TRBD1	TRBJ1-1	TGCGCCAGCAGCCAGGGACAGACCATGAACACTGAAGCTTTCTTT	CASSQGQTMNTEAFF
TRBV6-1	NA	NA	TRBJ1-6	TGTGCCAGCAGTGTTGTTGTGAGGGGCGGTGGTAATTCACCCCTCCACTTT	CASSVVVRGGGNSPLHF
TRBV5-1	NA	NA	TRBJ1-6	TGCGCCAGCAGCTTGGAGATGAGGGACATTGACGGTTCACCCCTCCACTTT	CASSLEMRDIDGSPLHF
TRBV9	NA	NA	TRBJ1-2	TGTGCCAGTTCCTTTGCTAAGGGCTACACCTTC	CASSFAKGYTF
TRBV2	few	NA	TRBJ1-2	TGTGCCAGCAGTGAAATAGGGACGTGGGGCTACACCTTC	CASSEIGTWGYTF
TRBV5-6	NA	TRBD1	TRBJ1-2	TGTGCCAGCAGCTTTGAGGACAGGGCTGAGGGCTACACCTTC	CASSFEDRAEGYTF
TRBV4-2	NA	TRBD1	TRBJ1-2	TGTGCCAGCAGCCTGCCGGGACAGGGGGCTGATGGCTACACCTTC	CASSLPGQGADGYTF
TRBV28	NA	TRBD1	TRBJ2-3	TGTGCCAGCAGTTTCGGACAGGGAAAACAGTATTTT	CASSFGQGKQYF
TRBV18	NA	NA	TRBJ1-3	TGTGCCAGCTCACCAAAACAGAGCTCTGGAAACACCATATATTTT	CASSPKQSSGNTIYF
TRBV9	NA	NA	TRBJ1-1	TGTGCCAGCAGCCCCCGGACAGCCGGCACTGAAGCTTTCTTT	CASSPRTAGTEAFF
TRBV3-1/TRBV3-2	NA	TRBD1	TRBJ1-2	TGTGCCAGCAGCCAAGTATTTACTTGGACCGGGACAGGGGGCCGTCTAGGCTATGGCTACACCTTC	CASSQVFTWTGTGGRLGYGYTF
TRBV2	NA	NA	TRBJ2-7	TGTGCCAGCTTAAGGGGGACGGCTCTCTCCGAGCAGTACTTC	CASLRGTALSEQYF
TRBV7-9	NA	NA	TRBJ1-2	TGTGCCAGCAGCTTACAGAAGACCGAGGGCTACACCTTC	CASSLQKTEGYTF
TRBV2	NA	NA	TRBJ2-1	TGTGCCAGCAGTGGACAGCCCGGGGTGGATGAGCAGTTCTTC	CASSGQPGVDEQFF
TRBV9	NA	TRBD1	TRBJ1-2	TGTGCCAGCAGCCCGAGGACAGGCGGCTACACCTTC	CASSPRTGGYTF
TRBV10-2	NA	NA	TRBJ2-1	TGCGCCAGCAGGGACGCGGGAAGCAATGAGCAGTTCTTC	CASRDAGSNEQFF
TRBV5-6	NA	NA	TRBJ1-6	TGTGCCAGCAGCTTGGGGGGTAGCTCCTATAATTCACCCCTCCACTTT	CASSLGGSSYNSPLHF
TRBV3-1/TRBV3-2	NA	TRBD2	TRBJ2-5	TGTGCCAGCAGCCCTAGGACTAGCGGGGAAGAGACCCAGTACTTC	CASSPRTSGEETQYF
TRBV28	NA	NA	TRBJ1-5	TGTGCCAGCAGTCCCCATCCCGGCTACAATCAGCCCCAGCATTTT	CASSPHPGYNQPQHF
TRBV4-1	NA	TRBD2	TRBJ2-1	TGCGCCAGCAGCCAAGCGTGGGGGGGGACCTACAATGAGCAGTTCTTC	CASSQAWGGTYNEQFF
TRBV2	NA	TRBD2	TRBJ2-2	TGTGCCTCTTCGGGGGGGTACGGGGAGCTGTTTTTT	CASSGGYGELFF
TRBV5-6	NA	NA	TRBJ2-5	TGTGCCAGCAGCCCCGGGACAAACCAAGAGACCCAGTACTTC	CASSPGTNQETQYF
TRBV28	NA	NA	TRBJ2-1	TGTGCCAGCAGTTTAGGTAGCAATGAGCAGTTCTTC	CASSLGSNEQFF
TRBV19	NA	NA	TRBJ1-2	TGTGCCAGTAGTTTTGTGGACGCCTATGGCTACACCTTC	CASSFVDAYGYTF
TRBV27	NA	NA	TRBJ1-5	TGTGCCAGCAGCCCCATGGGTCGGGGCAATCAGCCCCAGCATTTT	CASSPMGRGNQPQHF
TRBV7-6	NA	TRBD1	TRBJ2-1	TGTGCCAGCAGCTTAGGAGGACAGGATTACAACAATGAGCAGTTCTTC	CASSLGGQDYNNEQFF
TRBV18	NA	NA	TRBJ1-1	TGTGCCAGCTCACCACCGGCCAGCCCGAACACTGAAGCTTTCTTT	CASSPPASPNTEAFF
TRBV28	few	NA	TRBJ1-4	TGTGCCAGCAGTTCCCCCCACTTGGGGGCGGTAATGGAAAAACTGTTTTTT	CASSSPHLGAVMEKLFF
TRBV4-3	NA	NA	TRBJ1-2	TGCGCCAGCAGCCACCAGGGCGCCTTTAACTATGGCTACACCTTC	CASSHQGAFNYGYTF
TRBV28	NA	NA	TRBJ1-1	TGTGCCAGCAGTAAAGCAGGGAGAACTGAAGCTTTCTTT	CASSKAGRTEAFF
TRBV7-8	NA	NA	TRBJ1-1	TGTGCCAGCAGGACTAACACTGAAGCTTTCTTT	CASRTNTEAFF
TRBV27	NA	NA	TRBJ1-5	TGTGCCAGCAGTTTACGGGGGGGTCAGCCCCAGCATTTT	CASSLRGGQPQHF
TRBV28	NA	TRBD1	TRBJ1-2	TGTGCCAGCAGCCCACCGACAGGGGCGAGGGGCTACACCTTC	CASSPPTGARGYTF